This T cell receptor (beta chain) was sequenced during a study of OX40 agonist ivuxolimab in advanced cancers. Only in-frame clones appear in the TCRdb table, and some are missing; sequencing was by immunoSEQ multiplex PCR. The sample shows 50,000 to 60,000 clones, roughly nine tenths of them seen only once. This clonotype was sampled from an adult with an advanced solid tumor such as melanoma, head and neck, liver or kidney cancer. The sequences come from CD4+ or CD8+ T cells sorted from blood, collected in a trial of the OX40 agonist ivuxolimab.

The CDR3 protein is CASSATNYNEQFF. The CDR3 coding sequence is TGTGCCAGCAGTGCGACTAACTACAATGAGCAGTTCTTC. The V gene is TRBV6-4, the J gene TRBJ2-1; D may be TRBD2 (5 bases). The germline V and J ends were trimmed by 4 bases and 3 bases, with 7 bases remaining between them. This CDR3 is built from 13 residues. In germline, CDR1 is MRHNA, CDR2 SNTAGT.